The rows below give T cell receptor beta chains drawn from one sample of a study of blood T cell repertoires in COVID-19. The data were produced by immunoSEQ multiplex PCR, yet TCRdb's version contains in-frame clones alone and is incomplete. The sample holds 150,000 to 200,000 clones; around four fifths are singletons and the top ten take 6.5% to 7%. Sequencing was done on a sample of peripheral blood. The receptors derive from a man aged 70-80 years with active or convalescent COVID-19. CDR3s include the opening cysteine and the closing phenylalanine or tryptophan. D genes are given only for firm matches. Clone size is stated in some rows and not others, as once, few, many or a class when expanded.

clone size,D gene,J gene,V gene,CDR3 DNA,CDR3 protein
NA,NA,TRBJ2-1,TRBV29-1,TGCAGCGTTGTGCCCGGGGACTCCTACAATGAGCAGTTCTTC,CSVVPGDSYNEQFF
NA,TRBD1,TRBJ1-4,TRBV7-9,TGTGCCAGCAGCTTCGGACAGGGTTGGCAAGAACTGTTTTTT,CASSFGQGWQELFF
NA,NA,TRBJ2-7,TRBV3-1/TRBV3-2,TGTGCCAGCAGCCAAGGAGGCCCGGACGAGCAGTACTTC,CASSQGGPDEQYF
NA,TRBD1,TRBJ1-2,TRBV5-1,TGCGCCAGCAGAACAGGGGGCGGGGGCTATGGCTACACCTTC,CASRTGGGGYGYTF
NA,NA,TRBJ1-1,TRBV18,TGTGCCAGCTCAGAAGACAGAAACACTGAAGCTTTCTTT,CASSEDRNTEAFF
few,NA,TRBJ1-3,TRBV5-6,TGTGCCAGCAGCTTGGGGCAGGTGATCTCTGGAAACACCATATATTTT,CASSLGQVISGNTIYF
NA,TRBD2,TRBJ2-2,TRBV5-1,TGCGCCAGCAGCCACGATTCGGGGGGGAACACCGGGGAGCTGTTTTTT,CASSHDSGGNTGELFF
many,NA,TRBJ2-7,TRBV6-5,TGTGCCAGCAGTTACTCGGGGCTCAACTACGAGCAGTACTTC,CASSYSGLNYEQYF
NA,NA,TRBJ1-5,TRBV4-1,TGCGCCAGCAGCCAAGGAGGGCAGTACTATAGCAATCAGCCCCAGCATTTT,CASSQGGQYYSNQPQHF
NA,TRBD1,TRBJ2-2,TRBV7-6,TGTGCCAGCAGCAAAGGACAGGGCCATTATCCCGGGGAGCTGTTTTTT,CASSKGQGHYPGELFF
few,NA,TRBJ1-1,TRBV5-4,TGTGCCAGCAGCTTGGTGGCTAACACTGAAGCTTTCTTT,CASSLVANTEAFF
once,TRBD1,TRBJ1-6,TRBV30,TGTGCCTGGAGTCCAGGGGGAGGCAATTCACCCCTCCACTTT,CAWSPGGGNSPLHF
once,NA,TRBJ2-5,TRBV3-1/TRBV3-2,TGTGCCAGCAGCCTAGGACACACTCAAGAGACCCAGTACTTC,CASSLGHTQETQYF
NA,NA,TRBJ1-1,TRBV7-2,TGTGCCAGCAGGCCGAGGTGGAACACTGAAGCTTTCTTT,CASRPRWNTEAFF
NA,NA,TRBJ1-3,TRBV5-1,TGCGCCAGCAGCTTAAATCAACAGGGATTTGGAAACACCATATATTTT,CASSLNQQGFGNTIYF
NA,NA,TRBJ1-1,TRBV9,TGTGCCAGCAGCACTTCGGGACACCCGGGGACCGAAGCTTTCTTT,CASSTSGHPGTEAFF
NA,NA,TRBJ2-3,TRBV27,TGTGCCAGCAGTTTGGGCGGGCGGAACACAGATACGCAGTATTTT,CASSLGGRNTDTQYF
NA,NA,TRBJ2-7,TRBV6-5,TGTGCCAGCAACCGACAGACGAGCTCCTACGAGCAGTACTTC,CASNRQTSSYEQYF
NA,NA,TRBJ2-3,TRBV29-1,TGCAGCGTTGAATCCGGGGCAGATACGCAGTATTTT,CSVESGADTQYF
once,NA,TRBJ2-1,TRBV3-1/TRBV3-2,TGTGCCAGCAGCTACCCGGGTTGGAGCCTCAATGAGCAGTTCTTC,CASSYPGWSLNEQFF
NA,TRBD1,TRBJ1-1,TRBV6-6,TGTGCCAGCAGTTACCCTTCAGTACAAGCAGGGGGTGAAGCTTTCTTT,CASSYPSVQAGGEAFF
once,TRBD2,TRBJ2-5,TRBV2,TGTGCCAGCAGTGTTGCGGCGGGGGGACAAGAGACCCAGTACTTC,CASSVAAGGQETQYF
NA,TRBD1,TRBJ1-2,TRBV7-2,TGTGCCAGCAGCCCCGGACAGGGCGGGGGATATGGCTACACCTTC,CASSPGQGGGYGYTF
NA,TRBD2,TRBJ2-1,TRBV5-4,TGTGCCAGCAGCTCCACTACGGGGGGTGAGCAGTTCTTC,CASSSTTGGEQFF
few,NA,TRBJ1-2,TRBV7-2,TGTGCCAGCAGCTCCGCTCAGGGATCCCATAATGGCTACACCTTC,CASSSAQGSHNGYTF
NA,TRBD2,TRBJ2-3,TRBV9,TGTGCCAGCGGCGGTAGCGGGGTGGGCACAGATACGCAGTATTTT,CASGGSGVGTDTQYF
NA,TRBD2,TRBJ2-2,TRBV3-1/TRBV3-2,TGTGCCAGCAGCCAAGATGTCTCGCTAGCGGGGAGCACCGGGGAGCTGTTTTTT,CASSQDVSLAGSTGELFF
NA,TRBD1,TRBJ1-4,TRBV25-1,TGTGCCAGCATAGTAATGGGACAGGGGGGCCTGGATGAAAAACTGTTTTTT,CASIVMGQGGLDEKLFF
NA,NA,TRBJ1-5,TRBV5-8,TGTGCCAGCAGCTTAAGGGGCCTGGATAATCAGCCCCAGCATTTT,CASSLRGLDNQPQHF
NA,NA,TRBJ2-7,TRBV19,TGTGCCAGTAGTATAGATGGACAGCCGGCCGAGCAGTACTTC,CASSIDGQPAEQYF
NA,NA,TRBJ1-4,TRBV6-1,TGTGCCAGCAGTGAGCACACAGGGTTGCAGGTGTGGCCTGAAAAACTGTTTTTT,CASSEHTGLQVWPEKLFF
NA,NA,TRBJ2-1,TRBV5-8,TGTGCCAGCAGCTTGTTTCGGGGGGCCTCCTACAATGAGCAGTTCTTC,CASSLFRGASYNEQFF
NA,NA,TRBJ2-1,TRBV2,TGTGCCAGCAGTCCGGGTCGCCGCGATGAGCAGTTCTTC,CASSPGRRDEQFF
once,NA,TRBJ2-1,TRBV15,TGTGCCACCAGCAGAGACACACTAGGAAATGAGCAGTTCTTC,CATSRDTLGNEQFF
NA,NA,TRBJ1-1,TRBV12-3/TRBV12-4,TGTGCCAGCAGTATAAGGAGGAACACTGAAGCTTTCTTT,CASSIRRNTEAFF
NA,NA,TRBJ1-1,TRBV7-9,TGTGCCAGCAGCTTACAGGGGAACACTGAAGCTTTCTTT,CASSLQGNTEAFF
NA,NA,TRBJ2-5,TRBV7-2,TGTGCCAGCAGCTTATGGTCCAGCGTACAAGAGACCCAGTACTTC,CASSLWSSVQETQYF
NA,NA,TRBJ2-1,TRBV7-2,TGTGCCAGCAGCTTGAACAGCCGGGGTGAGCAGTTCTTC,CASSLNSRGEQFF
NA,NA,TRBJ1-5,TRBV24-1,TGTGCCACCAGTGATTTGATCCCGCCTAGGCGGTATAGCAATCAGCCCCAGCATTTT,CATSDLIPPRRYSNQPQHF
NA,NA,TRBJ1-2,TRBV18,TGTGCCAGCTCACCCACAGGGAAACGCTATGGCTACACCTTC,CASSPTGKRYGYTF
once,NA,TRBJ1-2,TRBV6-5,TGTGCCAGCAGTTACTACCCCGCCAGGGCCGCTGATGGCTACACCTTC,CASSYYPARAADGYTF
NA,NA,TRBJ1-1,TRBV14,TGTGCCAGCAGCCGTTATGAGGACACTGAAGCTTTCTTT,CASSRYEDTEAFF
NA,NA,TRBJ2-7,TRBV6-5,TGTGCCACTAATGACCACCATGGGGGGAAATACGAGCAGTACTTC,CATNDHHGGKYEQYF
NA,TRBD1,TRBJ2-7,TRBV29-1,TGCAGCGTTACAGGGGTCTACGAGCAGTACTTC,CSVTGVYEQYF
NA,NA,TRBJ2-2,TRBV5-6,TGTGCCAGCAGCAGAACAGGACCTCACACCGGGGAGCTGTTTTTT,CASSRTGPHTGELFF
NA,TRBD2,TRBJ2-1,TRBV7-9,TGTGCCAGCAGCTGGGACTACAGCTCCTACAATGAGCAGTTCTTC,CASSWDYSSYNEQFF